The source of this T cell receptor (beta chain) is a study of blood T cell repertoires in COVID-19. The wider study: PBMCs, B-cell-depleted T cells, or T cells were the source of the cDNA or gDNA that made up the material.

Under the authors' procedure: Quantification of nucleated cells was approximated via reference gene primer amplification. Data came from immunoSEQ multiplex PCR; TCRdb stores just in-frame clones and leaves some out. V and J calls and clone size are copied from that table; D and trimming were computed from the DNA. The sample has 70,000 or so clones, about 88% seen once. Only a few counts were recorded for this clone. With V trimmed by 8 bases and J by 0 bases, 11 bases remained unmatched. This CDR3 contains 17 residues. Germline V lookup: CDR1 GTSNPN, CDR2 SVGIG (reference sequence). This receptor was taken from a human donor in a cohort sampled during active COVID-19. Sequences were obtained from peripheral blood. The J gene is TRBJ2-6, the V gene TRBV30; 9 bases map to TRBD1. In nucleotides, the CDR3 is TGTGCCACCGGGCGGGACAGGGTCCGCTCTGGGGCCAACGTCCTGACTTTC. This gives the protein CATGRDRVRSGANVLTF.